Many counts were recorded for the clone carrying this T cell receptor beta chain. Antigen unknown. Specified time point: patch test 2, 6 weeks after DPC sensitization. Stated treatment: therapeutic diphenylcyclopropenone sensitization with weekly scalp DPC. CDR1 and CDR2 from the germline V gene are KGHSH and LQKENI. This CDR3 comprises 15 residues. V dropped 3 bases and J dropped 10; count of bases not matched to a gene: 10. As the library was built, unique molecular identifiers were attached to individual cDNA molecules. Authors' data handling: Samples had a median of 95,638 TCRs, ranging roughly 20,000 to 750,000. TCRdb itself ran the RACE reads through MiXCR, one entry per CDR3 protein. The V and J calls, along with clone size, are taken from TCRdb and not from the paper's own processing. The table has approximately 85,000 distinct CDR3 sequences, roughly 10% seen once; the top ten hold 2% to 2.5%.

The data belong to a study of human T cells and chemical hapten exposure. Study results and caveats: Expanded TCRs made up significantly more big CDR3 similarity clusters than controls did. Alopecia affecting every donor means their immune response may not match healthy people's.

The chain couples TRBV18 to TRBJ2-1, with 9 bases fitting TRBD2. This sequence was found in a woman aged 25 to 39 with alopecia areata. Some clones in this sample may be carry-over from other donors' samples. Sequenced material: whole blood, taken in connection with sensitization to the hapten diphenylcyclopropenone (DPC). In nucleotides, the CDR3 is TGTGCCAGCTCACCTGCTCGCGGGAGGGCCGAGGAGCAGTTCTTC. Translation: CASSPARGRAEEQFF.